The 27 T cell receptor beta chains below all came from one sample that was sequenced in a study of T cells in Graves' hyperthyroidism and ophthalmopathy (dated by TCRdb to between 2017 and 2020). Library creation used multiplex PCR. The sample was run on an Illumina HiSeq 2000. Amplification of TCR beta CDR3 regions was carried out from RNA transcripts. The TCR CDR3 was subjected to a first round of RT-PCR using the HTBI primer set and the Qiagen OneStep RT-PCR kit. TCRdb took the public reads, trimmed them with fastp at Q25, ran MiXCR for clone calling and kept in-frame beta chains. CDR3 protein duplicates are merged, each entry listing the most common genes and DNA. Across this sample there are 300,000 to 400,000 distinct CDR3 sequences, with approximately 22% seen only once. The top ten hold around half of the sample. The specimen sequenced was blood. These receptors all stem from a woman between 50 and 59 years old with Graves' hyperthyroidism.

This clonotype showed up just a few times. This chain uses TRBV19 with TRBJ1-1; D is possibly TRBD1 (5 bases). This CDR3 has 14 residues. Germline-derived CDR1 and CDR2 are LNHDA and SQIVND (reference sequence). V lost 5 bases and J 2 bases, leaving 12 bases between the germline ends. The CDR3 reads CASSDDRINTEAFF. The CDR3 DNA is TGTGCCAGTAGTGATGACAGAATAAACACTGAAGCTTTCTTT.

The chain joins TRBV12-3 or TRBV12-4 to TRBJ1-2, with TRBD1 matching 7 bases. The trim removed 5 bases at V and 0 bases at J, leaving 6 bases unmatched. The CDR3 has 15 residues. In DNA form, the CDR3 reads TGTGCCAGCAGTAATCAGGGGGAAACTAACTATGGCTACACCTTC. It translates to CASSNQGETNYGYTF.

This clonotype was recorded at least ten times. This chain connects TRBV7-3 to TRBJ2-1; 9 positions match TRBD2. The CDR3 covers 15 residues. Germline V gene data show CDR1 as SGHTA and CDR2 as FQGTGA. V lost 5 bases, J lost 5 bases, and 7 bases stayed unmatched. The CDR3 DNA sequence: TGTGCCAGCAGCCCTCCTAGCGGGGAACACAATGAGCAGTTCTTC. It specifies CASSPPSGEHNEQFF.

This clonotype was observed at least ten times. The J gene is TRBJ1-2, the V gene TRBV11-2; D call uncertain. V was pared by 5 bases and J by 4 bases, with 14 bases between. Germline assignment: CDR1 SGHAT and CDR2 FQNNGV. This CDR3 region has 14 residues. CDR3 residues: CASSPPRLGYGYTF. In nucleotides, the CDR3 is TGTGCCAGCAGCCCCCCCCGCCTCGGCTATGGCTACACCTTC. Complete variable domain (other parts from reference TRBV11-2 and TRBJ1-2): EAGVAQSPRYKIIEKRQSVAFWCNPISGHATLYWYQQILGQGPKLLIQFQNNGVVDDSQLPKDRFSAERLKGVDSTLKIQPAKLEDSAVYLCASSPPRLGYGYTFGSGTRLTVV.

The table lists this clonotype with many counts. The chain combines TRBV5-5 with TRBJ1-5; possible D gene TRBD1, 5 bases. Germline values: CDR1 SGHKS, CDR2 YYEKEE (reference sequence). Trimming stripped 6 bases from V and 4 bases from J, with 17 bases between. The CDR3 consists of 15 residues. The CDR3 protein is CASTPQWGGNQPQHF. CDR3 nucleotides: TGTGCCAGCACCCCCCAGTGGGGCGGGAATCAGCCCCAGCATTTT.

This clonotype was observed at least ten times. The chain has TRBV2 and TRBJ2-3; D uncertain. The V end lost 1 base, the J end lost 4 bases, and 6 bases lay between the germline ends. There are 13 residues in the CDR3. The germline V gene has CDR1 SNHLY and CDR2 FYNNEI. CDR3 in DNA: TGTGCCAGCAGTGAAGGCTATTCAGATACGCAGTATTTT. This gives the protein CASSEGYSDTQYF.

This clonotype was recorded at least ten times. The chain is built from TRBV28 and TRBJ1-5; weak D call: TRBD1 (5 bases). The CDR3 runs to 16 residues. V lost 6 bases and J lost 1, with 16 bases in between. Germline V lookup: CDR1 MDHEN, CDR2 SYDVKM. The CDR3 region is CASSPGGPGSNQPQHF. CDR3 nucleotide sequence: TGTGCCAGCAGCCCCGGAGGCCCAGGGAGCAATCAGCCCCAGCATTTT.

This clonotype was seen at least ten times. This rearrangement joins TRBV5-1 to TRBJ2-7, with D uncertain. CDR3 length: 15 amino acids. The V gene's germline CDR1 is SGHRS and CDR2 YFSETQ. V lost 0 bases to trimming and J lost 5 bases, with 15 bases between them. CDR3 sequence: CASSLDGRQVDEQYF. The CDR3 nucleotides are TGCGCCAGCAGCTTGGATGGCCGGCAGGTGGACGAGCAGTACTTC.

This clonotype was detected ten times or more. The chain couples TRBV2 to TRBJ2-7; 10 bases map to TRBD2. V shed 0 bases and J 7 bases; nucleotides not matched to a gene: 15. The CDR3 extends over 18 amino acids. Germline values: CDR1 SNHLY, CDR2 FYNNEI. CDR3 in amino acids: CASSEAGRTSGARIEQYF. CDR3 nucleotide sequence: TGTGCCAGCAGTGAAGCAGGAAGAACTAGCGGGGCTCGGATAGAGCAGTACTTC. The full variable domain, rest sourced from reference TRBV2 and TRBJ2-7, is EPEVTQTPSHQVTQMGQEVILRCVPISNHLYFYWYRQILGQKVEFLVSFYNNEISEKSEIFDDQFSVERPDGSNFTLKIRSTKLEDSAMYFCASSEAGRTSGARIEQYFGPGTRLTVT.

This clonotype has ten or more counts. The CDR3 loop is CASSSQGMSYNEQFF. CDR3 nucleotides: TGTGCCAGCAGCTCACAGGGGATGTCCTACAATGAGCAGTTCTTC. The chain joins TRBV11-2 to TRBJ2-1, with 7 bases aligning to TRBD1. The CDR3 extends over 15 amino acids. Germline CDR1 and CDR2: SGHAT and FQNNGV. V shed 4 bases and J 1 base; nucleotides not matched to a gene: 4.

In this sample, this clonotype turned up many times. This chain joins TRBV2 and TRBJ2-3; 7 bases match TRBD1. CDR3 length equals 14 residues. The germline V gene has CDR1 SNHLY and CDR2 FYNNEI. The V and J ends lost 8 bases and 5 bases, in that order; junction bases with no gene match: 10. The CDR3 spells CASLTGLRGDTQYF. Here the CDR3 DNA reads TGTGCCAGCCTGACAGGGTTGAGGGGAGATACGCAGTATTTT.

This clonotype has ten or more counts. DNA of the CDR3: TGCGCCAGCAGCCCTACCCGCCGGGAGGACGGCTACACCTTC. It specifies CASSPTRREDGYTF. J is TRBJ1-2 and V is TRBV4-1; D is undetermined. The CDR3 contains 14 residues. Looked up from germline, CDR1 is MGHRA and CDR2 is YSYEKL. Trimming removed 4 bases at V and 8 bases at J, with 17 bases between.

This clonotype was counted many times. This chain connects TRBV27 to TRBJ2-1; 7 nucleotides line up with TRBD2. Germline CDR1 is MNHEY and CDR2 is SMNVEV (reference sequence). The CDR3 extends over 17 amino acids. V shed 5 bases, J shed 1 base, and the junction held 11 bases outside the gene matches. CDR3 region: CASSPRLRENSYNEQFF. In DNA, the CDR3 is TGTGCCAGCAGTCCCAGATTGCGGGAGAATTCCTACAATGAGCAGTTCTTC.

About this clonotype itself: A much larger clonotype is one base distant, so this may be a read error. The chain couples TRBV7-8 to TRBJ2-7; 7 bases are a match to TRBD1. The germline gives CDR1 SGHVS, CDR2 FQNEAQ. The CDR3 runs to 14 residues. The CDR3 DNA follows: TGTGCCAGCAGCTCCTCTGGACAGGCCTACGGGCAGTACTTC. Its translation is CASSSSGQAYGQYF.

The chain combines TRBV18 with TRBJ2-5, with D unresolved. V was cut by 2 bases and J by 0 bases, with 16 bases left in between. The germline V gene has CDR1 KGHSH and CDR2 LQKENI. This CDR3 is 17 amino acids long. This chain's CDR3 is CASSPVFDSQNQETQYF. The CDR3 DNA sequence: TGTGCCAGCTCACCAGTTTTTGATAGCCAAAACCAAGAGACCCAGTACTTC.

In its sample, this clonotype was seen once. The chain recombines TRBV7-9 with TRBJ2-7; D gene ambiguous. The V gene lost 5 bases and the J gene lost 2 bases, with 7 bases spanning the gap. The germline gives CDR1 SEHNR, CDR2 FQNEAQ (reference sequence). There are 12 residues in the CDR3. This CDR3 reads CASSLDTYEQYF. In DNA form, the CDR3 reads TGTGCCAGCAGCCTCGACACCTACGAGCAGTACTTC.

This clonotype was counted at least ten times. The chain uses TRBV5-1 and TRBJ2-5; 7 nucleotides match TRBD1. The CDR3 runs 13 residues. Per germline, CDR1 SGHRS and CDR2 YFSETQ. The V gene end was trimmed by 5 bases and the J gene end by 5 bases; junction bases not matched to a gene: 6. CDR3 region: CASRLTGYETQYF. The CDR3 DNA is TGCGCCAGCAGGTTGACAGGGTACGAGACCCAGTACTTC.

V gene TRBV12-3 or TRBV12-4 combines with J gene TRBJ2-3; no firm D call. The CDR3 sequence is 16 residues long. The germline V and J ends were trimmed by 8 bases and 2 bases, with 20 bases remaining between them. The CDR3 nucleotides are TGTGCCAGCGGCAGGAGTAGAGCGCCTTTCACAGATACGCAGTATTTT. Residues: CASGRSRAPFTDTQYF.

This clonotype was observed a handful of times. This chain links TRBV18 with TRBJ1-1; no firm D call. Germline assignment: CDR1 KGHSH and CDR2 LQKENI. The V end was cut by 3 bases, the J end by 7 bases, with 12 bases between. The CDR3 spans 13 residues. The CDR3 sequence is CASSPIVTGEAFF. Here the CDR3 DNA reads TGTGCCAGCTCACCTATCGTCACGGGTGAAGCTTTCTTT.

This clonotype appeared many times. This chain joins TRBV20-1 and TRBJ1-2; D call uncertain. Germline-derived CDR1 and CDR2 are DFQATT and SNEGSKA (reference sequence). This CDR3 has 12 amino acids. V was cut by 6 bases and J by 4 bases, with 12 bases left in between. CDR3 residues: CSATRSIYGYTF. Written as DNA, the CDR3 is TGCAGTGCCACAAGGTCGATCTATGGCTACACCTTC.

This clonotype was detected only a few times. This chain joins TRBV11-2 and TRBJ2-1, with TRBD2 identical over 8 bases. The CDR3 consists of 15 residues. In germline, CDR1 is SGHAT, CDR2 FQNNGV. The ends lost 0 bases at V and 5 bases at J; junction bases unmatched: 3. CDR3 in DNA: TGTGCCAGCAGCTTAGACCGGGGGGGCCACAATGAGCAGTTCTTC. It codes for CASSLDRGGHNEQFF.

This clonotype was seen at least ten times. The chain recombines TRBV5-1 with TRBJ2-1; D call uncertain. The germline V gene has CDR1 SGHRS and CDR2 YFSETQ. The germline V and J ends were trimmed by 2 bases and 13 bases, with 13 bases remaining between them. The CDR3 is 12 residues long. DNA of the CDR3: TGCGCCAGCAGCTTAGACACCCGAGGCCAGTTCTTC. This gives the protein CASSLDTRGQFF.

This clonotype was detected ten times or more. The gene calls are TRBV28 and TRBJ1-4, with D perhaps TRBD1 (5 bases). Trimming took off 4 bases at V and 8 bases at J, with 17 bases between the two ends. Germline assignment: CDR1 MDHEN and CDR2 SYDVKM. The CDR3 totals 15 residues. CDR3 bases: TGTGCCAGCAGTTCACCGGGGGGGGACTTAGAAAAACTGTTTTTT. Translation gives CASSSPGGDLEKLFF.

This clonotype was counted ten times or more. The chain combines TRBV24-1 with TRBJ2-3, with TRBD1 identical over 8 bases. With V trimmed by 4 bases and J by 3 bases, 8 bases remained unmatched. This CDR3 spans 16 amino acids. In germline, CDR1 is KGHDR, CDR2 SFDVKD. Here the CDR3 reads CATSDNGQGGTDTQYF. CDR3 bases: TGTGCCACCAGTGACAATGGACAGGGCGGGACAGATACGCAGTATTTT.

Concerning this clonotype itself: A read error may account for a junction end that differs from germline. The V call is TRBV11-2, the J call TRBJ2-1, with D tentatively TRBD2 (6 bases). Germline values: CDR1 SGHAT, CDR2 FQNNGV. The CDR3 is 11 amino acids. The CDR3 DNA sequence: TGTGCCAGCACCCTCCGGGACTGGAAGATCTTC. Translated: CASTLRDWKIF.

The chain is built from TRBV13 and TRBJ1-1; 7 bases agree with TRBD1. Trimming cost V 0 bases and J 2 bases; bases outside gene matches: 6. Germline CDR1 and CDR2: PRHDT and FYEKMQ (reference sequence). This CDR3 spans 16 amino acids. The CDR3 spells CASSLGTGTANTEAFF. CDR3 coding DNA: TGTGCCAGCAGCTTAGGTACCGGGACAGCTAACACTGAAGCTTTCTTT.

This clonotype was counted between two and nine times. The chain combines TRBV29-1 with TRBJ2-4; D is uncertain. Trimming shortened V by 4 bases and J by 5 bases, and 12 bases separated the two germline ends. CDR3 length equals 13 residues. Germline V gene data show CDR1 as SQVTM and CDR2 as ANQGSEA. CDR3 DNA: TGCAGCGTTGCCCCATGGGCCCAAAACATTCAGTACTTC. Amino acids: CSVAPWAQNIQYF.